This T cell receptor beta chain was captured in a study of blood T cell repertoires in COVID-19. Study summary: There were acute and convalescent COVID-19 samples, and they came from the United States, Italy and Spain. From T cells, B-cell-depleted T cells, or PBMCs came the material, which was cDNA or gDNA.

The V gene end was trimmed by 0 bases and the J gene end by 6 bases; junction bases not matched to a gene: 1. The germline V gene has CDR1 LGHNA and CDR2 YSLEER. This CDR3 is built from 15 residues. In the study's own analysis: By means of reference gene primer amplification, nucleated cell counts were estimated. TCRdb's table, derived via immunoSEQ multiplex PCR, lists solely in-frame clones and lacks some. The DNA was the basis for D and trimming; V, J and clone size are from that table. The sample lists under 150,000 clones, roughly nine tenths occurring once. The chain recombines TRBV4-3 with TRBJ2-2; the match to TRBD2 covers 10 bases. The clonotype originates from a woman between 55 and 75 years old with active COVID-19. Sequencing input: peripheral blood. DNA of the CDR3: TGCGCCAGCAGCCAAGAGGGACTAGCGTCCGGGGAGCTGTTTTTT. Its protein is CASSQEGLASGELFF.